The sequence of this T cell receptor (beta chain) was determined in a study of T cell clones after liver transplantation. About the study: Blood was drawn pre-transplant, before withdrawal, and after full or failed withdrawal. General study findings and limits: These preliminary findings come from unstandardized post-transplant sampling times. Graft donor-reactive T cells possibly entered the graft instead of undergoing deletion.

Unstimulated PBMCs were sorted into CD3+CD4+ and CD3+CD8+ populations. Some clones are missing from TCRdb's copy, which holds only in-frame ones; the method was immunoSEQ multiplex PCR. The sample shows approximately 26,000 clones, more than 60% of them seen only once. In regard to this clone: Its target is not known.

J lost 4 bases, V lost 6 bases, and 5 bases had no gene match. This CDR3 contains 15 residues. Germline V gene data show CDR1 as MNHNS and CDR2 as SASEGT. The source of this sequence is a human donor who received a liver transplant. The sequenced sample was CD4+ T cells from blood, obtained before liver transplant. The rearrangement joins TRBV6-1 to TRBJ2-2; 10 bases fit TRBD2. Here the CDR3 DNA reads TGTGCCAGCAGAGCGGGGGGGCCAATCACCGGGGAGCTGTTTTTT. Encoded protein: CASRAGGPITGELFF.